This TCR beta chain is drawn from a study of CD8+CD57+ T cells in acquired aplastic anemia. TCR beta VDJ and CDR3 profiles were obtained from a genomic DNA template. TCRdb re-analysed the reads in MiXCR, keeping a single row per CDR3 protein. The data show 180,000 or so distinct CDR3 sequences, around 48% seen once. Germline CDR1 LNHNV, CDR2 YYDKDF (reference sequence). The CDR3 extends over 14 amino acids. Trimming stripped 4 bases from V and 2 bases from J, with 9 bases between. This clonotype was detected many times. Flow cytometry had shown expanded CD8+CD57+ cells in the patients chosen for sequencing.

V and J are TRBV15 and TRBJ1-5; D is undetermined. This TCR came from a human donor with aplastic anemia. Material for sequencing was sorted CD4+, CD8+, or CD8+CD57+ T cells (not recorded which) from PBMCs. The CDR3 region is CATSTIYGNQPQHF. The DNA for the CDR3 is TGTGCCACCAGCACTATTTACGGCAATCAGCCCCAGCATTTT.